Below are 20 T cell receptor beta chains sequenced from a single sample in a study of tumor-infiltrating lymphocytes in primary liver carcinoma. Unsorted bulk tissue of roughly 19-30 mg yielded co-extracted RNA and DNA. The input was roughly 0.5 ug total RNA; TCR beta cDNA was made from it with a constant-region primer. For TCR beta, libraries were produced by three nested multiplex PCR rounds using slightly modified ARM-PCR. Investigators reported that the first two PCR rounds, at 10 cycles each, used TRBV1-TRBV30 forward primers with a C-beta reverse primer. In TCRdb, the multiplex PCR reads were re-called with MiXCR into one record per CDR3 protein. The sample includes roughly 120,000 distinct CDR3 sequences, around 64% of them seen just once. The sample consisted of liver tumor tissue from sampling region 3. The subset: tumor region T3, left-lateral pole. These receptor sequences come from a woman aged 55-69 years with primary liver carcinoma and hepatitis B virus infection.

This clonotype was seen many times. CDR3 protein: CASSLSRGGNRAGELFF. The CDR3 DNA reads as TGTGCCAGCAGCTTATCTCGTGGGGGTAATCGCGCCGGGGAGCTGTTTTTT. The V call is TRBV11-3, the J call TRBJ2-2; D might be TRBD1 or TRBD2, each matching 5 bases. V gave up 2 bases and J gave up 6 bases, with 19 bases separating them. The CDR3 spans 17 residues. Germline CDR1 is SGHNT and CDR2 is YENEEA.

As to this clonotype: At one end the junction does not follow the germline gene, possibly because of a read error. The chain links TRBV11-3 to TRBJ1-1; D uncertain. The CDR3 is 14 amino acids. In germline, CDR1 is SGHNT, CDR2 YENEEA. Here the CDR3 DNA reads TGTGTCAGCAGCCACGACGGCTTGAACACTGAAACTTTCTTT. This gives the protein CVSSHDGLNTETFF.

CDR3 coding DNA: TGTGCCAGCAGTTGGGATAGGGCGCAGTTCTTC. This encodes CASSWDRAQFF. The V call is TRBV12-3 or TRBV12-4, the J call TRBJ2-1; D gene uncertain. V gave up 4 bases and J gave up 12 bases, with 10 bases separating them. The CDR3 runs 11 residues.

This clonotype was detected only a few times. The V gene is TRBV10-3, the J gene TRBJ2-5; 7 bases are a match to TRBD1. V was clipped by 0 bases and J by 7 bases; unmatched bases: 8. CDR1 is ENHRY, CDR2 SYGVKD, per germline. This CDR3 is built from 15 residues. The CDR3: CAISESQQGRGTQYF. CDR3 DNA sequence: TGTGCCATCAGTGAGTCACAACAGGGGCGTGGGACCCAGTACTTC.

This clonotype was found a few times. A much larger clone lies a single base off, so this may be a read error. This rearrangement joins TRBV5-1 to TRBJ2-2; tentatively, D is TRBD2 (5 bases). Germline V CDR1 and CDR2: SGHRS, YFSETQ. This CDR3 spans 15 amino acids. This chain's CDR3 is CASSLGRTGTGELLF. In DNA, the CDR3 is TGCGCCAGCAGCTTGGGTCGGACTGGCACCGGGGAGCTGCTTTTT. Combining the CDR3 with reference TRBV5-1 and TRBJ2-2 gives the whole variable domain KAGVTQTPRYLIKTRGQQVTLSCSPISGHRSVSWYQQTPGQGLQFLFEYFSETQRNKGNFPGRFSGRQFSNSRSEMNVSTLELGDSALYLCASSLGRTGTGELLFGEGSRLTVL.

By frequency in the sample, this clonotype is medium-sized. The genes are TRBV4-1 and TRBJ2-3; no clear D gene. The V gene's germline CDR1 is MGHRA and CDR2 YSYEKL. There are 14 residues in the CDR3. The V gene lost 3 bases and the J gene lost 3 bases, with 10 bases spanning the gap. The CDR3 DNA sequence: TGCGCCAGCAGCCAGACGATCGGAACAGATACGCAGTATTTT. This translates into CASSQTIGTDTQYF.

As regards this clonotype: The junction differs from germline at one of its ends, possibly a read error. The gene calls are TRBV11-2 and TRBJ1-1, with 9 bases matching TRBD1. In germline, CDR1 is SGHAT, CDR2 FQNNGV. This CDR3 is built from 15 residues. CDR3 sequence reads: CANSFRWDRDTEALF. The CDR3, as DNA: TGTGCCAACAGCTTCCGCTGGGACAGGGATACTGAAGCTCTCTTT.

J is TRBJ2-1 and V is TRBV6-1, with TRBD2 as a possible D gene (6 bases). Germline V gene lookup returns CDR1 MNHNS and CDR2 SASEGT. There are 15 residues in the CDR3. The V end was cut by 1 base, the J end by 4 bases, with 11 bases between. The CDR3 sequence is CASSEDGSRYNEQFF. CDR3 coding DNA: TGTGCCAGCAGTGAAGACGGGAGCAGATACAATGAGCAGTTCTTC.

Concerning this clonotype: This could be a read error, since a much larger clone is one nucleotide away. The chain carries TRBV13 and TRBJ2-2; perhaps TRBD1 as D (5 bases). There are 15 residues in the CDR3. The V gene's germline CDR1 is PRHDT and CDR2 FYEKMQ (reference sequence). Deletions cut 3 bases from V and 5 bases from J, with 13 bases between. The DNA of the CDR3 is TGTGCCAGCAGCTTTGGACATGGTGGGACCGGGGAGCTGTTTTTT. This sequence encodes CASSFGHGGTGELFF.

The chain carries TRBV4-1 and TRBJ2-3; 9 nucleotides match TRBD2. The CDR3 covers 15 residues. The junction had 7 bases not matched to a gene; V was cut back by 5 bases and J by 4 bases. Germline assignment: CDR1 MGHRA and CDR2 YSYEKL. This chain's CDR3 is CASSETSGTPDTQYF. For the CDR3, the DNA is TGCGCCAGCAGCGAGACTAGCGGTACGCCAGATACGCAGTATTTT.

This clonotype was picked up many times. V gene TRBV6-6 combines with J gene TRBJ2-7; D unclear. CDR3 length: 13 residues. The ends were cut back, 7 bases at V and 1 base at J, with 11 bases in the middle. CDR1 MNHNY and CDR2 SVGAGI come from the germline V gene (reference sequence). For the CDR3, the DNA is TGTGCCAGCATCCCGAATCCTTCCTACGAGCAGTACTTC. As protein: CASIPNPSYEQYF.

Concerning this clonotype: A read error may be the cause here, since a much bigger clone is one base away. This rearrangement joins TRBV10-2 to TRBJ2-3, with D possibly being TRBD1 (6 bases). The CDR3 totals 16 residues. The V end lost 7 bases, the J end lost 0 bases, and 17 bases lay between the germline ends. The V gene's germline CDR1 is WSHSY and CDR2 SAAADI. CDR3 sequence: CASKLQVGASTDTQYF. The CDR3 DNA sequence: TGCGCCAGCAAGCTTCAAGTGGGGGCTAGCACAGATACGCAGTATTTT.

Comment on this clonotype: An end of the junction does not agree with germline; a read error may underlie this. The chain recombines TRBV6-1 with TRBJ2-7; 12 positions agree with TRBD2. The CDR3 is 13 amino acids. Germline assignment: CDR1 MNHNS and CDR2 SASEGT. As DNA, the CDR3 is TGCGCCAGTAGGCTAGCGGGAGGGTACGAGCAGCACTTC. This gives the protein CASRLAGGYEQHF.

The sample holds a few counts of this clonotype. The chain combines TRBV28 with TRBJ2-4, with D maybe TRBD1 (5 bases). CDR1 MDHEN and CDR2 SYDVKM come from the germline V gene. This CDR3 has 14 residues. The V and J ends lost 5 bases and 8 bases respectively, with 16 bases between them. As DNA, the CDR3 is TGTGCCAGCAGTGACCCAGGGTTTACTGACATTCAGTACTTC. The encoded protein is CASSDPGFTDIQYF.

Comment on this clonotype: Since the CDR3 does not end with the conserved phenylalanine or tryptophan, this likely comes from a read error. The rearrangement links TRBV11-2 to TRBJ2-2; maybe TRBD1 (5 bases). V was cut by 2 bases and J by 1 base, with 14 bases left in between. The CDR3 has 17 amino acids. CDR1 is SGHAT and CDR2 is FQNNGV in the germline V gene. The CDR3: CASSLRVTGLNTGELFS. The CDR3, as DNA: TGTGCCAGCAGCTTACGGGTTACAGGCTTGAACACCGGGGAGCTGTTTTCC.

This clonotype showed up just a few times. The chain is built from TRBV7-9 and TRBJ2-5, with 7 nucleotides matching TRBD1. The CDR3 spans 14 residues. Trimming removed 1 base from V and 6 bases from J; junction bases left unmatched: 5. Germline V gives CDR1 SEHNR, CDR2 FQNEAQ (reference sequence). This chain's CDR3 is CASSLVGTDQTQYF. The CDR3 nucleotides read TGTGCCAGCAGCTTAGTCGGGACAGATCAGACCCAGTACTTC.

Concerning this clonotype itself: Its ends do not fully match the called genes, so a read error is possible. This chain connects TRBV6-6 to TRBJ2-1; D possibly corresponds to TRBD2 (5 bases). The CDR3 runs 15 residues. CDR1 is MNHNY, CDR2 SVGAGI, per germline (reference sequence). DNA of the CDR3: TGTGCCAGCAGCTACTCGATGGCAGACTACAATGGGCAGTTCTTC. Its translation: CASSYSMADYNGQFF.

Turning to this clonotype: This CDR3 fails to terminate in the conserved phenylalanine or tryptophan, so it likely reflects a read error. No DNA is shown, since the ends of the CDR3 on it are uncertain; the CDR3 is the one TCRdb lists. J is TRBJ1-2 and V is TRBV4-1; the table names TRBD1, a call not compared with the DNA. The CDR3 length is 16 residues, termini included. The germline V gene encodes CDR1 MGHRA and CDR2 YSYEKL. The CDR3 sequence: CASTQDQWTESGGCTL.

The gene calls are TRBV28 and TRBJ2-3; D is ambiguous. Looked up from germline, CDR1 is MDHEN and CDR2 is SYDVKM. The CDR3 contains 14 residues. Trimming left V 7 bases short and J 2 bases short, with 13 bases between. CDR3: CASTWIAPTDTQYF. Written as DNA, the CDR3 is TGTGCCAGCACATGGATCGCCCCCACAGATACGCAGTATTTT.

The table lists this clonotype with many counts. This sequence joins TRBV6-1 and TRBJ1-5, with D uncertain. The CDR3 runs to 15 residues. Germline lookup yields CDR1 MNHNS and CDR2 SASEGT. Trimming removed 4 bases from V and 3 bases from J, with 13 bases in between. CDR3 DNA sequence: TGTGCCAGCAGTGTCCACCTACGAAACAATCAGCCCCAGCATTTT. Its translation: CASSVHLRNNQPQHF.